Below, 18 T cell receptor beta chains from the same sample are listed, as sequenced in a study of T cells in Graves' hyperthyroidism and ophthalmopathy (dated by TCRdb to 2018 to 2020). The library was generated by multiplex PCR. These reads were obtained on an Illumina HiSeq 2000. Amplification of TCR beta CDR3 regions was carried out from RNA transcripts. For the first round of RT-PCR on the TCR CDR3, the HTBI primer set was used together with the Qiagen OneStep RT-PCR kit. The public reads were reprocessed in TCRdb via fastp at Q25 and MiXCR, keeping in-frame beta chains. Here each entry gathers all rows of one CDR3 protein and keeps the most common genes and DNA. The sample table holds 300,000 to 450,000 distinct CDR3 sequences, of which 14% to 15% were seen once. The ten largest make up 30% to 35% of the sample. Material: blood. These receptor sequences come from a woman in her twenties or thirties with Graves' hyperthyroidism.

This clonotype was counted once. V usage is TRBV28 and J usage is TRBJ1-2, with D perhaps matching TRBD1 (5 bases). Deletions cut 2 bases from V and 3 bases from J, with 16 bases between. Germline V gives CDR1 MDHEN, CDR2 SYDVKM. The CDR3 sequence is 16 residues long. CDR3 residues: CASSLAPGQGDYGYTF. CDR3 bases: TGTGCCAGCAGTTTAGCCCCCGGTCAGGGCGACTATGGCTACACCTTC.

The table lists this clonotype with a few counts. The V gene is TRBV12-3 or TRBV12-4, the J gene TRBJ2-1; unclear D gene. With 10 bases removed from V and 0 bases from J, the gap between germline ends came to 13 bases. This CDR3 has 14 residues. In DNA, the CDR3 is TGTGCCACTTTACCGTGGCGCTCCTACAATGAGCAGTTCTTC. Translating it yields CATLPWRSYNEQFF.

This clonotype showed up many times. This chain joins TRBV7-8 and TRBJ2-7, with D unresolved. This CDR3 is 14 amino acids long. Germline CDR1 SGHVS, CDR2 FQNEAQ. V gave up 3 bases and J gave up 1 base, with 10 bases separating them. CDR3 DNA: TGTGCCAGCAGCTTGACGACGGAATCCTACGAGCAGTACTTC. Protein product: CASSLTTESYEQYF.

This clonotype has at least ten counts. The chain has TRBV3-1 and TRBJ1-1; the D gene is possibly TRBD1 (5 bases). The CDR3 has 12 amino acids. V shed 2 bases and J shed 14 bases, with 15 bases lying between them. Germline V gene sequence: CDR1 LGHDT, CDR2 YNNKEL (reference sequence). The DNA for the CDR3 is TGTGCCAGCAGCCAACGCCCCGACAGCCCCTTCTTT. Protein: CASSQRPDSPFF. Full variable domain (rest looked up from reference TRBV3-1 and TRBJ1-1): DTAVSQTPKYLVTQMGNDKSIKCEQNLGHDTMYWYKQDSKKFLKIMFSYNNKELIINETVPNRFSPKSPDKAHLNLHINSLELGDSAVYFCASSQRPDSPFFGQGTRLTVV.

This clonotype was detected many times. The chain carries TRBV11-1 and TRBJ2-5; no definite D call. The CDR3 sequence is 15 residues long. CDR1 and CDR2 from the germline V gene are SGHAT and FQDESV (reference sequence). Trimming pared 0 bases from V and 0 bases from J, leaving 8 bases between. CDR3 residues: CASSLASQDQETQYF. The CDR3, as DNA: TGTGCCAGCAGCTTAGCGTCCCAGGACCAAGAGACCCAGTACTTC. The entire variable domain, with the rest obtained from reference TRBV11-1 and TRBJ2-5, is as follows: EAEVAQSPRYKITEKSQAVAFWCDPISGHATLYWYRQILGQGPELLVQFQDESVVDDSQLPKDRFSAERLKGVDSTLKIQPAELGDSAMYLCASSLASQDQETQYFGPGTRLLVL.

In this sample, this clonotype turned up a few times. The chain carries TRBV20-1 and TRBJ2-1, with D possibly being TRBD1 or TRBD2 (5 bases each). CDR3 size: 16 residues. V was cut by 1 base and J by 2 bases, with 15 bases left in between. Germline V gene lookup returns CDR1 DFQATT and CDR2 SNEGSKA (reference sequence). In nucleotides, the CDR3 is TGCAGTGCTAGAGTCGATGGTCAGGGACCCTACAATGAGCAGTTCTTC. This gives the protein CSARVDGQGPYNEQFF.

This clonotype was detected many times. The gene calls are TRBV5-1 and TRBJ2-7, with no clear D. The V end was cut by 2 bases, the J end by 2 bases, with 14 bases between. The CDR3 sequence is 15 residues long. Germline V gene data show CDR1 as SGHRS and CDR2 as YFSETQ. CDR3 DNA: TGCGCCAGCAGCTTAGGACCGAGTGGGACCTACGAGCAGTACTTC. It codes for CASSLGPSGTYEQYF.

The table lists this clonotype with many counts. The chain combines TRBV6-1 with TRBJ2-1; 10 positions match TRBD2. Trimming removed 7 bases from V and 2 bases from J; junction bases left unmatched: 5. The germline gives CDR1 MNHNS, CDR2 SASEGT. CDR3 length equals 15 residues. CDR3 in DNA: TGTGCCAGCAAACCTAGCGGGAGCCCCTACAATGAGCAGTTCTTC. It translates to CASKPSGSPYNEQFF.

This clonotype has more than one count but fewer than ten. The rearrangement links TRBV11-3 to TRBJ2-1; D is ambiguous. The CDR3 loop spans 14 amino acids. The V end was cut by 5 bases, the J end by 6 bases, with 14 bases between. Per germline, CDR1 SGHNT and CDR2 YENEEA. CDR3 nucleotide sequence: TGTGCCAGCAGCGGTGGCGGCTCCGCCAATGAGCAGTTCTTC. As protein: CASSGGGSANEQFF.

This clonotype has more than one count but fewer than ten. The chain uses TRBV5-1 and TRBJ2-1, with 11 bases lining up with TRBD1. CDR1 is SGHRS, CDR2 YFSETQ, per germline. The V gene end was trimmed by 0 bases and the J gene end by 8 bases; junction bases not matched to a gene: 7. The CDR3 runs 16 residues. The CDR3 spells CASSLAGTGGVDEQFF. The CDR3 DNA reads TGCGCCAGCAGCTTGGCGGGGACAGGGGGGGTCGATGAGCAGTTCTTC.

This clonotype came up once. One base away lies a much larger clone, so this may be a sequencing read error. This sequence joins TRBV20-1 and TRBJ2-1; a weak D match, TRBD2 (6 bases). The V gene's germline CDR1 is DFQATT and CDR2 SNEGSKA (reference sequence). V lost 1 base and J lost 10, with 17 bases in between. This CDR3 has 14 amino acids. This CDR3 is CSARVLAAPHEQFF. Here the CDR3 DNA reads TGCAGTGCTAGAGTGTTAGCGGCCCCCCACGAGCAGTTCTTC.

Regarding this clonotype: This may be a read error: a much more frequent sequence differs by one nucleotide. V is TRBV2 and J is TRBJ2-1, with D perhaps matching TRBD2 (6 bases). There are 12 residues in the CDR3. V gave up 11 bases and J gave up 11 bases, with 19 bases separating them. Germline V CDR1 and CDR2: SNHLY, FYNNEI. The chain's CDR3 is CAGGLSGSKQFF. Written as DNA, the CDR3 is TGTGCCGGAGGGCTTAGTGGGAGTAAGCAGTTCTTC.

This clonotype came up many times. The chain couples TRBV3-1 to TRBJ1-1; TRBD1 might be the D (5 bases). The CDR3 consists of 15 residues. Trimming cost V 1 base and J 0 bases, with 9 bases left between them. Germline CDR1 and CDR2: LGHDT and YNNKEL (reference sequence). The CDR3 DNA follows: TGTGCCAGCAGCCAAGGCAACAGGATGAACACTGAAGCTTTCTTT. Its protein product is CASSQGNRMNTEAFF.

V gene TRBV9 combines with J gene TRBJ2-7, with 9 bases lining up with TRBD1. V shed 3 bases, J shed 7 bases, and the junction held 8 bases outside the gene matches. This CDR3 is built from 14 residues. Germline-derived CDR1 and CDR2 are SGDLS and YYNGEE. CDR3 protein: CASSGRDRVEEQYF. The CDR3 coding sequence is TGTGCCAGCAGCGGCCGGGACAGGGTAGAGGAGCAGTACTTC.

Ten or more counts support this clonotype. The chain uses TRBV5-5 and TRBJ1-1; no firm D call. The CDR3 has 13 amino acids. Germline CDR1 SGHKS, CDR2 YYEKEE (reference sequence). The V end was cut by 1 base, the J end by 1 base, with 5 bases between. This CDR3 is CASSLPGNTEAFF. The CDR3 nucleotides read TGTGCCAGCAGCTTGCCTGGGAACACTGAAGCTTTCTTT.

In its sample, this clonotype was seen many times. This chain links TRBV30 with TRBJ1-2, with TRBD1 matching over 7 bases. Trimming cost V 3 bases and J 4 bases; bases outside gene matches: 8. Germline V gene sequence: CDR1 GTSNPN, CDR2 SVGIG (reference sequence). CDR3 size: 14 residues. In DNA, the CDR3 is TGTGCCTGGAGCCGACAGGGTAGGGCCTATGGCTACACCTTC. Translation: CAWSRQGRAYGYTF.

The chain recombines TRBV7-8 with TRBJ1-2; D uncertain. Germline lookup yields CDR1 SGHVS and CDR2 FQNEAQ. This CDR3 comprises 16 residues. V lost 6 bases and J lost 4, with 21 bases in between. CDR3 bases: TGTGCCAGCAGACCGAAGTCTGGGAGTGGTGTCTATGGCTACACCTTC. This codes for CASRPKSGSGVYGYTF.

This clonotype was counted ten times or more. The V and J genes are TRBV28 and TRBJ2-7, with unresolved D. Per germline, CDR1 MDHEN and CDR2 SYDVKM. The CDR3 consists of 14 residues. Trimming stripped 3 bases from V and 2 bases from J, with 11 bases between. The CDR3 spells CASSFPADTYEQYF. The CDR3, as DNA: TGTGCCAGCAGTTTTCCCGCCGATACCTACGAGCAGTACTTC.